This T cell receptor (beta chain) comes out of a study of blood T cell repertoires in COVID-19. Across the study: Sites in the United States, Italy and Spain provided acute and convalescent COVID-19 samples. The analysed material was cDNA or gDNA that came from T cells, B-cell-depleted T cells, or PBMCs.

V was clipped by 2 bases and J by 9 bases, with 16 bases between them. The germline CDR1 and CDR2 sequences are MGHDK and SYGVNS. The CDR3 runs 14 residues. Per the original methods: Researchers report that nucleated cell counts were estimated from reference gene primer amplification. Using immunoSEQ multiplex PCR, the repertoire was profiled, and TCRdb retains in-frame clones only, with some absent. Clone size and V and J calls were adopted from that table, with D and trimming inferred from the DNA. The sample holds 110,000 to 150,000 clones, 84% seen once. The chain combines TRBV25-1 with TRBJ2-5; the D gene is possibly TRBD1 (5 bases). The source of this sequence is a woman of 80 years or more in a cohort sampled during active or convalescent COVID-19. The sequencing input was peripheral blood. CDR3 sequence (DNA): TGTGCCAGCAGTGAACAGGGATTTTTTTGGGCCCAGTACTTC. Its protein is CASSEQGFFWAQYF.